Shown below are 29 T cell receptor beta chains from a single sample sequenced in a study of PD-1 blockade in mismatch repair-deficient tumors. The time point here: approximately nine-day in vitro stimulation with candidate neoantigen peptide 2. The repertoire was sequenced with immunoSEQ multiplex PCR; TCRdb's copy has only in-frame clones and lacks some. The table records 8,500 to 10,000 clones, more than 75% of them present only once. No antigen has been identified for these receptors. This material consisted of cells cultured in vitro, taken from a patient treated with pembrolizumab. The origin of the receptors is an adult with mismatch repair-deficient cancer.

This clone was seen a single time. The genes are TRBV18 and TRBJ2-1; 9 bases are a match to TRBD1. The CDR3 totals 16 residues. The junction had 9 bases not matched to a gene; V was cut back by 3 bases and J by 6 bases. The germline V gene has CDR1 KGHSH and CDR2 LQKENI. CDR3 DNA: TGTGCCAGCTCACCCGTCACAGGGGGCGGTGGCAATGAGCAGTTCTTC. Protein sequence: CASSPVTGGGGNEQFF.

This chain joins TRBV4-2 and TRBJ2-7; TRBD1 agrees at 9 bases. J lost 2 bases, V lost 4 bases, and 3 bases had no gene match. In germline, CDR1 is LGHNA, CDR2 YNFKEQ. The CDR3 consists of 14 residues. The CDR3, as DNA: TGTGCCAGCAGCCGAGACAGGGGGGCCTACGAGCAGTACTTC. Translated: CASSRDRGAYEQYF.

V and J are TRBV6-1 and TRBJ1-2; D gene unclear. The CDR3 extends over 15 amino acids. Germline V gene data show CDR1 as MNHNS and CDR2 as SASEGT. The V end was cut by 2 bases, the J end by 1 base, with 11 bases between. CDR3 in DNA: TGTGCCAGCAGTGAACCAGGACGGGATAACTATGGCTACACCTTC. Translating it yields CASSEPGRDNYGYTF.

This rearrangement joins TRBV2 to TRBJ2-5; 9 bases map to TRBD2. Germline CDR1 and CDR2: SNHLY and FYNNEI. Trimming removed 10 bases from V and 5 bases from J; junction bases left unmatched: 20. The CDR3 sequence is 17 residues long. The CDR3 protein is CATIEAGGRVRRETQYF. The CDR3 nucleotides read TGTGCCACCATAGAAGCCGGCGGGAGGGTTCGGCGGGAGACCCAGTACTTC.

The CDR3 region is CASSLFSASLSTDTQYF. CDR3 sequence (DNA): TGTGCCAGCAGCTTGTTTTCGGCTAGCCTAAGCACAGATACGCAGTATTTT. The chain employs TRBV5-4 and TRBJ2-3; maybe TRBD2 (5 bases). This CDR3 region has 17 residues. Germline V lookup: CDR1 SGHNT, CDR2 YYREEE (reference sequence). Trimming took off 1 base at V and 0 bases at J, with 15 bases between the two ends.

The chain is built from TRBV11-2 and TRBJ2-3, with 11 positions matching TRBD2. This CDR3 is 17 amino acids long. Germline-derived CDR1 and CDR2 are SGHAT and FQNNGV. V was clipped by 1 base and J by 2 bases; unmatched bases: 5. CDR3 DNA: TGTGCCAGCAGCTTAGTCCCGACTAGCGGGACCACAGATACGCAGTATTTT. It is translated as CASSLVPTSGTTDTQYF. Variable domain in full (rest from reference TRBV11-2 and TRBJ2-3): EAGVAQSPRYKIIEKRQSVAFWCNPISGHATLYWYQQILGQGPKLLIQFQNNGVVDDSQLPKDRFSAERLKGVDSTLKIQPAKLEDSAVYLCASSLVPTSGTTDTQYFGPGTRLTVL.

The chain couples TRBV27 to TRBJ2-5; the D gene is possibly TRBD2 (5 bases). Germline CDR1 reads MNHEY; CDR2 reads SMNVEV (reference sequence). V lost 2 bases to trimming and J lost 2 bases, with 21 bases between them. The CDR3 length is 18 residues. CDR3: CASSLTSDFPAPQETQYF. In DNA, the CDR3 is TGTGCCAGCAGTTTAACATCGGACTTCCCGGCACCTCAAGAGACCCAGTACTTC.

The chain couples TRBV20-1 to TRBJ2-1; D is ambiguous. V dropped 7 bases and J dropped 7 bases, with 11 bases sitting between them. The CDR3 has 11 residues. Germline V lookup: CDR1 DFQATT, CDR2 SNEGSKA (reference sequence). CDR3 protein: CSVALRNEQFF. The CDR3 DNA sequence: TGCAGTGTCGCGTTACGAAATGAGCAGTTCTTC.

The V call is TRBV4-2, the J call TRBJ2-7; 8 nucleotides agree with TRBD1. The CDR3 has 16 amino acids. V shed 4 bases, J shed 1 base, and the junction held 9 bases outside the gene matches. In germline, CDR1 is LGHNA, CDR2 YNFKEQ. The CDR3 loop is CASSPTMDRVSYEQYF. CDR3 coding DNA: TGTGCCAGCAGCCCTACCATGGACAGGGTGTCCTACGAGCAGTACTTC.

In DNA, the CDR3 is TGTGCCAGCAGCTTAGCACAGGGAGAGACCCAGTACTTC. This translates into CASSLAQGETQYF. The chain has TRBV7-9 and TRBJ2-5, with D perhaps matching TRBD1 (6 bases). Germline values: CDR1 SEHNR, CDR2 FQNEAQ (reference sequence). Trimming pared 0 bases from V and 4 bases from J, leaving 6 bases between. CDR3 length equals 13 residues. The full variable domain, completed using reference TRBV7-9 and TRBJ2-5, is DTGVSQNPRHKITKRGQNVTFRCDPISEHNRLYWYRQTLGQGPEFLTYFQNEAQLEKSRLLSDRFSAERPKGSFSTLEIQRTEQGDSAMYLCASSLAQGETQYFGPGTRLLVL.

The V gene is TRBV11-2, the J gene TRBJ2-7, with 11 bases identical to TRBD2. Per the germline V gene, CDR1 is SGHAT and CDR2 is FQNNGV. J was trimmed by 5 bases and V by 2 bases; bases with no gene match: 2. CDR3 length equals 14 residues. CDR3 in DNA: TGTGCCAGCAGCTTAACTAGCGGGAGACACGAGCAGTACTTC. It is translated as CASSLTSGRHEQYF.

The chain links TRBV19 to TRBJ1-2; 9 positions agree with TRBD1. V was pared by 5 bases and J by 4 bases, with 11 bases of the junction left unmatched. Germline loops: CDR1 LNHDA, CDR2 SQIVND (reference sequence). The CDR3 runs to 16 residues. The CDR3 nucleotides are TGTGCCAGTAGTCGTGGACAGGGGATAAGGGGCTATGGCTACACCTTC. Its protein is CASSRGQGIRGYGYTF. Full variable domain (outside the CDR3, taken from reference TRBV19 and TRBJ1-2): DGGITQSPKYLFRKEGQNVTLSCEQNLNHDAMYWYRQDPGQGLRLIYYSQIVNDFQKGDIAEGYSVSREKKESFPLTVTSAQKNPTAFYLCASSRGQGIRGYGYTFGSGTRLTVV.

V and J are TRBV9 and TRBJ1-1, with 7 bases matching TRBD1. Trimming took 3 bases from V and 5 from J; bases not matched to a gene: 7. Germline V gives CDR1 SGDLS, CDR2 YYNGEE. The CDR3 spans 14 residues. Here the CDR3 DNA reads TGTGCCAGCAGCGCACAGGGGCCCGAGACTGAAGCTTTCTTT. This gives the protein CASSAQGPETEAFF.

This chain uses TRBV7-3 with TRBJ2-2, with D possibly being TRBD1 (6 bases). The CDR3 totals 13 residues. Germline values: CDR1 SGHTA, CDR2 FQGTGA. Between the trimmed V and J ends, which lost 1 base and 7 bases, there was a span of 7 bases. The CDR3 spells CASSLRGRGELFF. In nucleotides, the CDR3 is TGTGCCAGCAGCTTAAGGGGGCGCGGGGAGCTGTTTTTT.

The CDR3 coding sequence is TGTGCCAGCAGTTTAGTTGCGTCGGCAGATACGCAGTATTTT. This sequence encodes CASSLVASADTQYF. The chain couples TRBV28 to TRBJ2-3; D not resolved. Germline CDR1 and CDR2: MDHEN and SYDVKM. The CDR3 loop spans 14 amino acids. The V end lost 2 bases, the J end lost 4 bases, and 10 bases lay between the germline ends. Full variable domain (rest looked up from reference TRBV28 and TRBJ2-3): DVKVTQSSRYLVKRTGEKVFLECVQDMDHENMFWYRQDPGLGLRLIYFSYDVKMKEKGDIPEGYSVSREKKERFSLILESASTNQTSMYLCASSLVASADTQYFGPGTRLTVL.

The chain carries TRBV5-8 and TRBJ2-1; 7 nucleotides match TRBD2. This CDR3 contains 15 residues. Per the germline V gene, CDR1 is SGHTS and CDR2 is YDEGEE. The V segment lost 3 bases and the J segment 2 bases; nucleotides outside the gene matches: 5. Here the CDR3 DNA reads TGTGCCAGCAGCTATCCGGGACTACCCTACAATGAGCAGTTCTTC. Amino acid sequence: CASSYPGLPYNEQFF.

CDR3 protein: CASSFGQNPNTEAFF. CDR3 DNA: TGTGCCAGTAGTTTCGGACAGAATCCGAACACTGAAGCTTTCTTT. V gene TRBV19 combines with J gene TRBJ1-1; possibly TRBD1 for D (6 bases). Per the germline V gene, CDR1 is LNHDA and CDR2 is SQIVND (reference sequence). The V end lost 5 bases, the J end lost 1 base, and 14 bases lay between the germline ends. The CDR3 runs to 15 residues.

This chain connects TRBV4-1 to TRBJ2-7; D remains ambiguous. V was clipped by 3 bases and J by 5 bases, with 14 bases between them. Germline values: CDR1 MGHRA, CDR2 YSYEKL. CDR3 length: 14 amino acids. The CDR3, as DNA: TGCGCCAGCAGCCAGGAAGGAAGGGTCGACGAGCAGTACTTC. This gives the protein CASSQEGRVDEQYF.

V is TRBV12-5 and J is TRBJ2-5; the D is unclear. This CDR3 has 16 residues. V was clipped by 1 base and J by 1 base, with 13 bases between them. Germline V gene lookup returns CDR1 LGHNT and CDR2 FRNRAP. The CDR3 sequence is CASGLGGPPTQETQYF. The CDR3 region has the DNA TGTGCTAGTGGTTTGGGAGGCCCCCCAACCCAAGAGACCCAGTACTTC.

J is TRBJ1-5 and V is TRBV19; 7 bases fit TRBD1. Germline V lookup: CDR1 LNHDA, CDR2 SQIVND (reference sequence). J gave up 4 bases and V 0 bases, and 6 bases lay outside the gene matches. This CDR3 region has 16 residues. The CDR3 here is CASSIDRGQENQPQHF. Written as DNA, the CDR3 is TGTGCCAGTAGTATAGATCGAGGACAGGAGAATCAGCCCCAGCATTTT.

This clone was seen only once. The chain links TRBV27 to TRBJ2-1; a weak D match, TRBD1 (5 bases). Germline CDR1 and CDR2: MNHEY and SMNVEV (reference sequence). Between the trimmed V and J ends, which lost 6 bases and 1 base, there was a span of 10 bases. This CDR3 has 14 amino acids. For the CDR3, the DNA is TGTGCCAGCAGAAAAGGGGTATCCTACAATGAGCAGTTCTTC. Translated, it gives CASRKGVSYNEQFF.

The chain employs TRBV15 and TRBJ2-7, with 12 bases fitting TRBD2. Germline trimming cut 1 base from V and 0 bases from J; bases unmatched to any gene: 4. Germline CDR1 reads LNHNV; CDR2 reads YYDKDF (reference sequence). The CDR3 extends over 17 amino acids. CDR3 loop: CATSRARLAGVSYEQYF. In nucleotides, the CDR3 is TGTGCCACCAGCAGAGCCCGACTAGCGGGAGTCTCCTACGAGCAGTACTTC.

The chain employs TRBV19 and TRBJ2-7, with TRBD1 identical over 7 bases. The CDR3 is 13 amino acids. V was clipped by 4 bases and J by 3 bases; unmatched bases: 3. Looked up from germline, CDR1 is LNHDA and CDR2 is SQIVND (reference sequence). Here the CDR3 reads CASSKTGFYEQYF. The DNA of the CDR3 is TGTGCCAGTAGTAAGACAGGGTTCTACGAGCAGTACTTC.

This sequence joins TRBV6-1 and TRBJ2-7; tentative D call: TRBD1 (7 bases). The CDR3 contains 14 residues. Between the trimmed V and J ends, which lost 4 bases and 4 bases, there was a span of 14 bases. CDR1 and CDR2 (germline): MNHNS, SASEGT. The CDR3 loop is CASSVSQGGYEQYF. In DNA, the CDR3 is TGTGCCAGCAGTGTAAGTCAGGGGGGTTACGAGCAGTACTTC.

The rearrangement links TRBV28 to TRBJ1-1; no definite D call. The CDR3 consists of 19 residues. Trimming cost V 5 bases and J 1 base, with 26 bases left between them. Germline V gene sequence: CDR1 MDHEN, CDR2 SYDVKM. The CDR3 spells CASSLPGRQWAGENTEAFF. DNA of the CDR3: TGTGCCAGCAGTCTGCCAGGACGCCAATGGGCCGGAGAGAACACTGAAGCTTTCTTT.

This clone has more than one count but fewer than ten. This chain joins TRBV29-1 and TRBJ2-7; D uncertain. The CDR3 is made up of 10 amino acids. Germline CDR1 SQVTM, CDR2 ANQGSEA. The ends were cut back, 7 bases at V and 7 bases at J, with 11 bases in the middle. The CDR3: CSGLSGEQYF. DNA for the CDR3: TGCAGCGGCCTCTCTGGGGAGCAGTACTTC.

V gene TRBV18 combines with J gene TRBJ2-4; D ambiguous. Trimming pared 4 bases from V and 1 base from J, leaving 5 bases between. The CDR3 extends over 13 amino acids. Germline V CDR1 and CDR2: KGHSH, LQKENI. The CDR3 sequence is CASSREAKNIQYF. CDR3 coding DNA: TGTGCCAGCTCACGCGAGGCCAAAAACATTCAGTACTTC.

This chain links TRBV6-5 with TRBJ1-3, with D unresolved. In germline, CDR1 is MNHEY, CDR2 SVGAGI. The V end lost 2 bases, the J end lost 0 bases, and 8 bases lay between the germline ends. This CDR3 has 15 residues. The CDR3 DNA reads TGTGCCAGCAGTTACCGGGCCAGCTCTGGAAACACCATATATTTT. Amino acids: CASSYRASSGNTIYF.

CDR3 DNA: TGTGCCAGCAGCTCCAGTCGGCTAAACTCCTACAATGAGCAGTTCTTC. Translating it yields CASSSSRLNSYNEQFF. The rearrangement joins TRBV7-8 to TRBJ2-1, with D unresolved. With 4 bases removed from V and 0 bases from J, the gap between germline ends came to 13 bases. The CDR3 covers 16 residues. Looked up from germline, CDR1 is SGHVS and CDR2 is FQNEAQ.